A selection of T cell receptor beta chains follows, all from one sample in a study of blood T cell repertoires in COVID-19. Assay: immunoSEQ multiplex PCR; the TCRdb copy retains only in-frame clones and omits some. This repertoire shows 140,000 to 150,000 clones, roughly nine tenths found once; its top ten account for under 2%. The material sequenced was peripheral blood. These TCRs come from a human donor in a cohort sampled during active COVID-19. Both conserved end residues are trimmed from each CDR3.

J | V | CDR3
TRBJ1-2 | TRBV3-1/TRBV3-2 | ASSQEKGPRDYGYT
TRBJ2-3 | TRBV2 | ASLTSGETDTQY
TRBJ1-1 | TRBV5-1 | ASSFGQGANTEAF
TRBJ1-1 | TRBV5-1 | ASSLWGHMNTEAF
TRBJ1-3 | TRBV27 | ASSRMGDIGNTIY
TRBJ2-7 | TRBV27 | ASSFQSQEVPYEQY
TRBJ2-7 | TRBV2 | ASTPASGAHEQY
TRBJ1-4 | TRBV20-1 | SASNQGEEKLF
TRBJ2-1 | TRBV5-4 | ASSGTGTSGGVNEQF
TRBJ2-5 | TRBV15 | ATSRASGGGETQY
TRBJ1-1 | TRBV5-4 | ASSQDRDTEAF
TRBJ2-1 | TRBV5-4 | ASSLRLVSSIEQF
TRBJ2-2 | TRBV9 | ASSPRRGGFFTGELF
TRBJ1-2 | TRBV7-2 | ASSSDPGHNYGYT
TRBJ2-3 | TRBV5-1 | ASAQTITDTQY
TRBJ1-1 | TRBV7-8 | ASSLAGTFFRTGTEDTEAF
TRBJ2-5 | TRBV5-1 | ASSPWTGGVETQY
TRBJ1-4 | TRBV29-1 | SGSTGFNEKLF
TRBJ1-6 | TRBV16 | ASSPIITLSPLH
TRBJ2-1 | TRBV29-1 | SVELYNEQF
TRBJ1-1 | TRBV20-1 | SSGDTEAF
TRBJ1-1 | TRBV15 | ATSRDTGGYTEAF
TRBJ2-2 | TRBV15 | ATSTSLAGELF
TRBJ2-1 | TRBV6-6 | ASSYPSGNNEQF
TRBJ2-6 | TRBV21-1 | ASSIKALRANVLT
TRBJ2-1 | TRBV11-3 | ASSRTRINEQF
TRBJ2-1 | TRBV5-1 | ASSLWRGQGIRNEQF
TRBJ2-5 | TRBV7-2 | ASSSWSSQETQY
TRBJ2-2 | TRBV5-1 | ASSLDINTGELF
TRBJ2-7 | TRBV6-6 | ASSYLRGPYEQY
TRBJ2-7 | TRBV28 | ASTNTPLVEQY
TRBJ1-4 | TRBV4-1 | ASSQERTGVWKLF
TRBJ2-7 | TRBV5-1 | ASSLGTGSNYEQY
TRBJ2-1 | TRBV18 | ASSPWRGGVNEQF
TRBJ1-5 | TRBV10-3 | AISEHTGIYSNQPQH
TRBJ2-3 | TRBV11-2 | ASSLLISMGGDTQY
TRBJ1-6 | TRBV25-1 | ASSEFGVGGYNSPLH
TRBJ2-3 | TRBV7-2 | ASSPGLSTDTQY
TRBJ2-7 | TRBV3-1/TRBV3-2 | ASSDLRTSGGEEQY
TRBJ1-1 | TRBV21-1 | ASSKFARGNTEAF